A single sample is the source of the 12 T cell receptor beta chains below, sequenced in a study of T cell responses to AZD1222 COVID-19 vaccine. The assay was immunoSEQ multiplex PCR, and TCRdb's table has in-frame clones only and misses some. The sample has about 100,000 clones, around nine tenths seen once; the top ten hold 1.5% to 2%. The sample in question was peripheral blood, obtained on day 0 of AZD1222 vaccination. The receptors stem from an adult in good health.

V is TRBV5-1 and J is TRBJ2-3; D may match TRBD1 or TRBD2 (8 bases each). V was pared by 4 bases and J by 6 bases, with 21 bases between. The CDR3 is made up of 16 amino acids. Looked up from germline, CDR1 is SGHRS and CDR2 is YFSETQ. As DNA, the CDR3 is TGCGCCAGCAGCCCTGACAGGGGACTAGTAGGCGATACGCAGTATTTT. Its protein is CASSPDRGLVGDTQYF.

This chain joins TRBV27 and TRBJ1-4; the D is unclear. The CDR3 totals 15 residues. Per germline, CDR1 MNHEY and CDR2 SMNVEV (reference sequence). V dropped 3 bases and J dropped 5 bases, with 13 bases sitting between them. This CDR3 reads CASSFLRVANEKLFF. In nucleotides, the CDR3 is TGTGCCAGCAGTTTCCTCCGGGTGGCAAATGAAAAACTGTTTTTT.

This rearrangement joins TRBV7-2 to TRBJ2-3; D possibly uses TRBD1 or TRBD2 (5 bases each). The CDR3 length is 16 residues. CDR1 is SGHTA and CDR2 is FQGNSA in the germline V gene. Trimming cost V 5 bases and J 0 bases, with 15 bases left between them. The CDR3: CASSPHPGPSTDTQYF. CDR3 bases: TGTGCCAGCAGCCCCCACCCGGGACCTAGCACAGATACGCAGTATTTT.

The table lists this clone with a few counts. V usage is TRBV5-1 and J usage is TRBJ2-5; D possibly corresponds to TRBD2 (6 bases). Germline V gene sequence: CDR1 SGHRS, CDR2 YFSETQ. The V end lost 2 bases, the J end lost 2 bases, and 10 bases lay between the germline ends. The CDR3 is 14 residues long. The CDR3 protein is CASSFLGGQETQYF. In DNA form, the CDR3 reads TGCGCCAGCAGCTTTTTGGGAGGACAAGAGACCCAGTACTTC.

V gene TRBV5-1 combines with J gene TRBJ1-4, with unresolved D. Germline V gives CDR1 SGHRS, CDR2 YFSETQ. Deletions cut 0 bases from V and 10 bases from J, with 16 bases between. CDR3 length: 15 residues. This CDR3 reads CASSLAVVSEGKLFF. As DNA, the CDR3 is TGCGCCAGCAGCTTGGCCGTCGTTTCAGAGGGAAAACTGTTTTTT.

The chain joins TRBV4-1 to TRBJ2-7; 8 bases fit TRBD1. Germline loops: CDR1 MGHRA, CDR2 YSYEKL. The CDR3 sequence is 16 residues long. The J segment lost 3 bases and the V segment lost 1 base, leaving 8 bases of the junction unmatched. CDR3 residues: CASSQGGSDRDYEQYF. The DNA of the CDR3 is TGCGCCAGCAGCCAAGGTGGTTCGGACAGGGACTACGAGCAGTACTTC.

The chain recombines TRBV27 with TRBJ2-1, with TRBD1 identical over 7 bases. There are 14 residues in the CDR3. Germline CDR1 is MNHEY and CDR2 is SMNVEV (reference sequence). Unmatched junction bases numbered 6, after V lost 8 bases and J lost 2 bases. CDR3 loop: CASGTGVTYNEQFF. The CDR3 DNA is TGTGCCAGCGGTACAGGGGTAACCTACAATGAGCAGTTCTTC.

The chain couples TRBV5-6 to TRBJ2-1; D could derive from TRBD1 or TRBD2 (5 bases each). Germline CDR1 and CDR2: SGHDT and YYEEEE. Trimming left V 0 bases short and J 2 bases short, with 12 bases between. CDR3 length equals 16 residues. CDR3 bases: TGTGCCAGCAGCTTGGCCGGAGCGGACACCTACAATGAGCAGTTCTTC. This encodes CASSLAGADTYNEQFF. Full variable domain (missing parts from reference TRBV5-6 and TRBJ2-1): DAGVTQSPTHLIKTRGQQVTLRCSPKSGHDTVSWYQQALGQGPQFIFQYYEEEERQRGNFPDRFSGHQFPNYSSELNVNALLLGDSALYLCASSLAGADTYNEQFFGPGTRLTVL.

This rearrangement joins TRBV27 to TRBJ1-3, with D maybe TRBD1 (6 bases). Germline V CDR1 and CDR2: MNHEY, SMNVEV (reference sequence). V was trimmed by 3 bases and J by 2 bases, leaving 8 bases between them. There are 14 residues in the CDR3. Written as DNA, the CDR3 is TGTGCCAGCAGTTTCAGGGGTCCTGGAAACACCATATATTTT. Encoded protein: CASSFRGPGNTIYF.

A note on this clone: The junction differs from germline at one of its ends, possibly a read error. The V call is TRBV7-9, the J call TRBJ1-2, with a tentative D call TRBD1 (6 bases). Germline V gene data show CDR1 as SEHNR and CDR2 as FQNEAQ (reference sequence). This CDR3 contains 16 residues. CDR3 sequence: CASTLSFGGLIYGYTF. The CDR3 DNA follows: TGTGCCAGCACCTTATCCTTCGGGGGGCTGATCTATGGCTACACCTTC. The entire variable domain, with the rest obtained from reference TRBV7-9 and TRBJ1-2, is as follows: DTGVSQNPRHKITKRGQNVTFRCDPISEHNRLYWYRQTLGQGPEFLTYFQNEAQLEKSRLLSDRFSAERPKGSFSTLEIQRTEQGDSAMYLCASTLSFGGLIYGYTFGSGTRLTVV.

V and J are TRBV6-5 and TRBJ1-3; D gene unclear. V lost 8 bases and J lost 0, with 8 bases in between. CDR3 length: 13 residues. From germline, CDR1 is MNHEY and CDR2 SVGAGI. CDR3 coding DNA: TGTGCCAGCCAAGGGATCTCTGGAAACACCATATATTTT. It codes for CASQGISGNTIYF.

In nucleotides, the CDR3 is TGTGCCAGCAGCCATAGCACAGATACGCAGTATTTT. It yields the protein CASSHSTDTQYF. This chain uses TRBV28 with TRBJ2-3; D gene uncertain. The V gene's germline CDR1 is MDHEN and CDR2 SYDVKM. This CDR3 is 12 amino acids long. Trimming took 6 bases from V and 0 from J, leaving 4 bases between them.